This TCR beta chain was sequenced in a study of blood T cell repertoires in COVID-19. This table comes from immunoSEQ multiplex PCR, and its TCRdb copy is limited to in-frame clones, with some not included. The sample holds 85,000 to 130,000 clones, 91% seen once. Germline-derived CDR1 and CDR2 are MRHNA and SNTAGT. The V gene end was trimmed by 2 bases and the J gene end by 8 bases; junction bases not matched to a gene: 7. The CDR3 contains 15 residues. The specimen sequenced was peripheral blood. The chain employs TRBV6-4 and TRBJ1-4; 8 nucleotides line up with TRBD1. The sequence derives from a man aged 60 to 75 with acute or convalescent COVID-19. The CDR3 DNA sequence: TGTGCCAGCAGTGACGTGGACAGGGAAGACGAAAAACTGTTTTTT. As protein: CASSDVDREDEKLFF.